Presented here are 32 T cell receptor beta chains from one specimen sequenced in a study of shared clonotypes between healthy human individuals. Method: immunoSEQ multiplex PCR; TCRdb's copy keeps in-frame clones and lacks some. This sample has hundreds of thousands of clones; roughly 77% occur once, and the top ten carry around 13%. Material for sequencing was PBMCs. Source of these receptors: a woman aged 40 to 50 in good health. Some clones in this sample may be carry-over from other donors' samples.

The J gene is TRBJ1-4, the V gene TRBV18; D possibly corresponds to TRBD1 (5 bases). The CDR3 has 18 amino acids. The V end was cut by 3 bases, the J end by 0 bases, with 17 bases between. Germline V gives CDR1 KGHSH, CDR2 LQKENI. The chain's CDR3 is CASSPLISLGATNEKLFF. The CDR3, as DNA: TGTGCCAGCTCACCGCTCATAAGTTTAGGGGCAACTAATGAAAAACTGTTTTTT.

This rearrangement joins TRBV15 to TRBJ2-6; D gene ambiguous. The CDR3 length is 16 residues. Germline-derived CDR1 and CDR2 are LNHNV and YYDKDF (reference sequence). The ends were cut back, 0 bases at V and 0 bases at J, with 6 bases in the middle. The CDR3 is CATSRDRGSGANVLTF. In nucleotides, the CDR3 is TGTGCCACCAGCAGAGATCGCGGCTCTGGGGCCAACGTCCTGACTTTC.

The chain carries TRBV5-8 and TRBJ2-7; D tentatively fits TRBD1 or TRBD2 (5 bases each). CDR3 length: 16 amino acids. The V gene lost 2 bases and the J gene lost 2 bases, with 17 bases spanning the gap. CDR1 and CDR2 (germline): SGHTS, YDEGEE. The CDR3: CASSFQDGTGAYEQYF. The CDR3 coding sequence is TGTGCCAGCAGCTTTCAAGACGGGACCGGCGCCTACGAGCAGTACTTC.

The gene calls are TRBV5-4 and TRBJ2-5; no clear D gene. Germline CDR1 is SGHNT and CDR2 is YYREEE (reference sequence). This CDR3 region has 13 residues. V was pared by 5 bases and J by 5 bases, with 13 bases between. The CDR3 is CASSRAFFETQYF. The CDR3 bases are TGTGCCAGCAGTAGGGCGTTTTTTGAGACCCAGTACTTC.

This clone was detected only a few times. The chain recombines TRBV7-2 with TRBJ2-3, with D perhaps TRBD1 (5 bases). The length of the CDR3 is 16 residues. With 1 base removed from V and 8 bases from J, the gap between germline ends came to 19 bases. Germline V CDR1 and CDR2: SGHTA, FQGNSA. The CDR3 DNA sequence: TGTGCCAGCAGCTTAGGGGTAACAGGAGAATTAGGTACGCAGTATTTT. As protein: CASSLGVTGELGTQYF.

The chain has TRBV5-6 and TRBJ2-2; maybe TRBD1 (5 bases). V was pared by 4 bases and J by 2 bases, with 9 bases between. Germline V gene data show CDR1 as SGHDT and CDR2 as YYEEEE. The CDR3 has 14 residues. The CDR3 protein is CASSLTANTGELFF. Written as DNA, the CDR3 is TGTGCCAGCAGCCTGACAGCTAACACCGGGGAGCTGTTTTTT.

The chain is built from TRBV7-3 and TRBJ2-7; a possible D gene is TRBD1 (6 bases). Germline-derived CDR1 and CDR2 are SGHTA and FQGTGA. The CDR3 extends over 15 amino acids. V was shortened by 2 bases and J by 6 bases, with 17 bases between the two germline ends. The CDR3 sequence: CASSLLATGLGEQYF. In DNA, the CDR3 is TGTGCCAGCAGCTTATTGGCCACAGGGCTCGGCGAGCAGTACTTC. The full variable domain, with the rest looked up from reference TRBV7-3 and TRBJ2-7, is GAGVSQTPSNKVTEKGKYVELRCDPISGHTALYWYRQSLGQGPEFLIYFQGTGAADDSGLPNDRFFAVRPEGSVSTLKIQRTERGDSAVYLCASSLLATGLGEQYFGPGTRLTVT.

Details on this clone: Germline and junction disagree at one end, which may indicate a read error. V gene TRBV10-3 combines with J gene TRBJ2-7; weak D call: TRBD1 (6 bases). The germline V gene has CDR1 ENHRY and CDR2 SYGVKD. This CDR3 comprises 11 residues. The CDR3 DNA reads TGTGCCATCAGTGGAGGGGGACCCACGAACTTC. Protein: CAISGGGPTNF.

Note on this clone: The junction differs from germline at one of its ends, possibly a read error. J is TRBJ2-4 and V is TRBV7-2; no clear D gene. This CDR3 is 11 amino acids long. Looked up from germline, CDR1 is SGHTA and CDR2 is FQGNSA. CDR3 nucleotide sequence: TGTGCCAGCAGCTTAGTTTATGGTATGAACTTC. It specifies CASSLVYGMNF.

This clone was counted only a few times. The CDR3 bases are TGTGCCATAGAACAGGAAATCACCGGGGAGCTGTTTTTT. As protein: CAIEQEITGELFF. This chain links TRBV10-3 with TRBJ2-2; D perhaps matches TRBD1 (5 bases). The germline V and J ends were trimmed by 9 bases and 4 bases, with 12 bases remaining between them. The CDR3 has 13 residues. Germline CDR1 ENHRY, CDR2 SYGVKD.

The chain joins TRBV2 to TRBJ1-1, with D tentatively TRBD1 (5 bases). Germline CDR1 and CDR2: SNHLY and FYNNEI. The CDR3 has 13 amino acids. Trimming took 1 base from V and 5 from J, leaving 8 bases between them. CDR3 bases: TGTGCCAGCAGTGAAGAGGGGTGGACTGAAGCTTTCTTT. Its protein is CASSEEGWTEAFF.

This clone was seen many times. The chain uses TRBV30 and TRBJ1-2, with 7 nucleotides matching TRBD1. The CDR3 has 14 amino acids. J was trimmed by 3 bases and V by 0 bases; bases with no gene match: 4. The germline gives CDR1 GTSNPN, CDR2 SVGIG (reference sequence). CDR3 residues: CAWSVSQGDYGYTF. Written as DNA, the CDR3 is TGTGCCTGGAGTGTATCGCAGGGGGACTATGGCTACACCTTC.

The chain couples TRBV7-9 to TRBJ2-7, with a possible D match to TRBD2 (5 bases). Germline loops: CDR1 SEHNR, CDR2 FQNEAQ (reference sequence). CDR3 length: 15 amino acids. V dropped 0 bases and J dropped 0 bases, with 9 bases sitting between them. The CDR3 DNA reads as TGTGCCAGCAGCTTAGCGGAGGTCAACTCCTACGAGCAGTACTTC. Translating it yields CASSLAEVNSYEQYF.

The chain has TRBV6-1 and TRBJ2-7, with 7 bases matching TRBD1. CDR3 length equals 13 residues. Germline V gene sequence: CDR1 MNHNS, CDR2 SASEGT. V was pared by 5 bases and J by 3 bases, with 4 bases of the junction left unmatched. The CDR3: CASSRDSYYEQYF. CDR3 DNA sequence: TGTGCCAGCAGTAGGGACAGCTACTACGAGCAGTACTTC.

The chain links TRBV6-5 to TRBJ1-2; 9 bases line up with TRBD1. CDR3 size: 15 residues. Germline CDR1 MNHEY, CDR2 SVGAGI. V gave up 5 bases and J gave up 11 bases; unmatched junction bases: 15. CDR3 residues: CASSTGQGFRRVYTF. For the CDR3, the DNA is TGTGCCAGCAGTACGGGACAGGGCTTTCGTAGGGTATACACCTTC.

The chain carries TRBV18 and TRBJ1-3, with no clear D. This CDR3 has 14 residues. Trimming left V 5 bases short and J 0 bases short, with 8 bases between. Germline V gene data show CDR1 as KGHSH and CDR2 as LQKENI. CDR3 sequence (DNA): TGTGCCAGCTCATCAGGTTTCTCTGGAAACACCATATATTTT. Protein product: CASSSGFSGNTIYF.

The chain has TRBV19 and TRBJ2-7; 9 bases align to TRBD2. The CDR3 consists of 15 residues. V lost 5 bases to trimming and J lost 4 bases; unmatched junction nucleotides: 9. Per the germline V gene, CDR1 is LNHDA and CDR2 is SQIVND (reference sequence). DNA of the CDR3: TGTGCCAGTAGTGCGTCTAGCGGGAATCAATACGAGCAGTACTTC. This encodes CASSASSGNQYEQYF. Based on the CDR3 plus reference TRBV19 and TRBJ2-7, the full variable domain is DGGITQSPKYLFRKEGQNVTLSCEQNLNHDAMYWYRQDPGQGLRLIYYSQIVNDFQKGDIAEGYSVSREKKESFPLTVTSAQKNPTAFYLCASSASSGNQYEQYFGPGTRLTVT.

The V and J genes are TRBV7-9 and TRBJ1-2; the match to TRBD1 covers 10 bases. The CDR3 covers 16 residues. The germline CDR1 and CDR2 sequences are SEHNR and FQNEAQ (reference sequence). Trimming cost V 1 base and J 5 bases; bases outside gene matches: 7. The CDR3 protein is CASSLGGTGVLYGYTF. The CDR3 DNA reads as TGTGCCAGCAGCTTAGGCGGGACAGGGGTGCTATATGGCTACACCTTC.

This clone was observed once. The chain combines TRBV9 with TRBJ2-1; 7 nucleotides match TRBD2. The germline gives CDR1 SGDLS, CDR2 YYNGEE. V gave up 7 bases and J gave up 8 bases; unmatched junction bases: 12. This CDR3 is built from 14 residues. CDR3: CASGTGTMYHEQFF. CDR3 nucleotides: TGTGCCAGCGGGACCGGGACTATGTATCATGAGCAGTTCTTC.

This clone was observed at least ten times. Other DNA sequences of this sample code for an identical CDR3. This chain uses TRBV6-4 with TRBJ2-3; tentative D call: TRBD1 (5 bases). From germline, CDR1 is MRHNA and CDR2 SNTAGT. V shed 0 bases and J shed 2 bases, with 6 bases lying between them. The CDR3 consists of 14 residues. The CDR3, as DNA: TGTGCCAGCAGTGACTCAGGGGACACAGATACGCAGTATTTT. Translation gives CASSDSGDTDTQYF.

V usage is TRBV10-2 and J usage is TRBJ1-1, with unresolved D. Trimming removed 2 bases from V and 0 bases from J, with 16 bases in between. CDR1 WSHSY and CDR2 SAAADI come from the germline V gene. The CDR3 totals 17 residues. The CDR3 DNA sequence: TGCGCCAGCAGTGAGAATTCTGGGCAGCCAATGAACACTGAAGCTTTCTTT. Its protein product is CASSENSGQPMNTEAFF.

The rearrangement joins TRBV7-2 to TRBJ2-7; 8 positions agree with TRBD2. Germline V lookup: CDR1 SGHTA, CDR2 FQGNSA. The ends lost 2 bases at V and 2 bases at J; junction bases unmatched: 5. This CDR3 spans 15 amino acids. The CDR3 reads CASSLTSGNTYEQYF. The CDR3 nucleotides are TGTGCCAGCAGCTTAACTAGCGGCAATACCTACGAGCAGTACTTC. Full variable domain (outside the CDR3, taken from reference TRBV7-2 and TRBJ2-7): GAGVSQSPSNKVTEKGKDVELRCDPISGHTALYWYRQSLGQGLEFLIYFQGNSAPDKSGLPSDRFSAERTGGSVSTLTIQRTQQEDSAVYLCASSLTSGNTYEQYFGPGTRLTVT.

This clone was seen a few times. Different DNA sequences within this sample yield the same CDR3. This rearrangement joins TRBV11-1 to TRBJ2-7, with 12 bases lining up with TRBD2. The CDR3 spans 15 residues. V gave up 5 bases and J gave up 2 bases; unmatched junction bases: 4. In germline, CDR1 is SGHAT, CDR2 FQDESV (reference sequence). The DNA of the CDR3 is TGTGCCAGCAGCCCAGGACTAGCGGGAACCTACGAGCAGTACTTC. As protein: CASSPGLAGTYEQYF. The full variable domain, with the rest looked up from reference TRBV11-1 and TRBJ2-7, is EAEVAQSPRYKITEKSQAVAFWCDPISGHATLYWYRQILGQGPELLVQFQDESVVDDSQLPKDRFSAERLKGVDSTLKIQPAELGDSAMYLCASSPGLAGTYEQYFGPGTRLTVT.

The CDR3 nucleotides read TGTGCCAGCAGGGGGGTGGGACAGAGGGTCAATGAGCAGTTCTTC. Its protein is CASRGVGQRVNEQFF. The chain couples TRBV11-2 to TRBJ2-1; 7 bases map to TRBD1. In germline, CDR1 is SGHAT, CDR2 FQNNGV. J gave up 6 bases and V 6 bases, and 11 bases lay outside the gene matches. This CDR3 contains 15 residues.

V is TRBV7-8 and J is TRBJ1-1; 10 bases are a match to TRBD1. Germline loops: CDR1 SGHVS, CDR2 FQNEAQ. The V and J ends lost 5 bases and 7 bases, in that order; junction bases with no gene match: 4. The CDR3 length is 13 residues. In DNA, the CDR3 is TGTGCCAGCAGCACGACAGGGGGCAGTGAAGCTTTCTTT. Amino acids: CASSTTGGSEAFF.

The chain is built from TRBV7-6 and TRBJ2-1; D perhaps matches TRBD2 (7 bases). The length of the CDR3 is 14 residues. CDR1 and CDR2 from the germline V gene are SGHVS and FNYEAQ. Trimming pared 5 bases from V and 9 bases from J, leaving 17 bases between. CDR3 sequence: CASSARGPGGEQFF. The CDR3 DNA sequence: TGTGCCAGCAGCGCGCGGGGGCCTGGGGGTGAGCAGTTCTTC.

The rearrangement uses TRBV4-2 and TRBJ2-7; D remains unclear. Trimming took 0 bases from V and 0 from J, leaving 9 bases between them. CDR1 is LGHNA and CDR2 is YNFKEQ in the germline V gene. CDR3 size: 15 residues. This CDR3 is CASSQDQTSSYEQYF. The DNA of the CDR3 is TGTGCCAGCAGCCAAGACCAGACGTCCTCCTACGAGCAGTACTTC.

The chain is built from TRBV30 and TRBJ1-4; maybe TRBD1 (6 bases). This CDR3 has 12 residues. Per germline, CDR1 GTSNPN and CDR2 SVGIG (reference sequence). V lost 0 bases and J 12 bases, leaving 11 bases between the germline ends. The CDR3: CAWSVVPGELFF. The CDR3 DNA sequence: TGTGCCTGGAGTGTCGTACCAGGGGAACTGTTTTTT.

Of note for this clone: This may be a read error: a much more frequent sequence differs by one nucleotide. The CDR3 loop is CASSAPKNTEAFF. In DNA form, the CDR3 reads TGTGCCAGCAGCGCCCCCAAGAACACTGAAGCTTTCTTT. The chain has TRBV28 and TRBJ1-1; D gene uncertain. V lost 6 bases, J lost 1 base, and 9 bases lay in between. The CDR3 spans 13 residues. Germline V gives CDR1 MDHEN, CDR2 SYDVKM.

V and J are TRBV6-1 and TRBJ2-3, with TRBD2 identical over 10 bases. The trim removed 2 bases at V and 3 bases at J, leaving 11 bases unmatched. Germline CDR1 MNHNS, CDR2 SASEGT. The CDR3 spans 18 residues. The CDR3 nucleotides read TGTGCCAGCAGTGAACTTCGGGCGCCTAGCGGGAGAACAGATACGCAGTATTTT. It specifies CASSELRAPSGRTDTQYF.

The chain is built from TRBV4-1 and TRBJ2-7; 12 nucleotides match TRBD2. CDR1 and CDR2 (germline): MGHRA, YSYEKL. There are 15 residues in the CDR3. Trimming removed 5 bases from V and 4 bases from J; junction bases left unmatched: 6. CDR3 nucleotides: TGCGCCAGCAGCTTTAGACTAGCGGGAGAGTACGAGCAGTACTTC. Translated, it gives CASSFRLAGEYEQYF.

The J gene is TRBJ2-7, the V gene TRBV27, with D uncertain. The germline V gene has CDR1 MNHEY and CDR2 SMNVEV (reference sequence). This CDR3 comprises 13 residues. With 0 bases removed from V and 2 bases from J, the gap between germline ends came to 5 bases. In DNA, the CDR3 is TGTGCCAGCAGTTTATCGACTCCCTACGAGCAGTACTTC. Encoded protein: CASSLSTPYEQYF.